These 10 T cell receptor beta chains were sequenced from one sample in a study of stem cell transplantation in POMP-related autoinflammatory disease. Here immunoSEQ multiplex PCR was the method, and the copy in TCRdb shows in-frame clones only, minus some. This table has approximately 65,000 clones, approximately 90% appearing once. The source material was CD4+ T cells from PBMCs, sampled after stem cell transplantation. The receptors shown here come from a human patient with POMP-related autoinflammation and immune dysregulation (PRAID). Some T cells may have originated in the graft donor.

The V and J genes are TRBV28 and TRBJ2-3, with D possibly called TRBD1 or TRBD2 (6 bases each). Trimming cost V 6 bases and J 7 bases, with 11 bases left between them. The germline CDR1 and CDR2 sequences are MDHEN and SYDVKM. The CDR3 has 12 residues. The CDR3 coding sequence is TGTGCCAGCAGAGGGGGGTCAAATACGCAGTATTTT. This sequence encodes CASRGGSNTQYF.

CDR3 sequence (DNA): TGTGCCACCAGCAGAGATAGGGCTGGCCCCAGGGCGTTTTTT. Translating it yields CATSRDRAGPRAFF. The chain uses TRBV15 and TRBJ2-2; D is possibly TRBD1 (5 bases). Germline CDR1 is LNHNV and CDR2 is YYDKDF (reference sequence). V lost 0 bases to trimming and J lost 16 bases, with 18 bases between them. The CDR3 extends over 14 amino acids.

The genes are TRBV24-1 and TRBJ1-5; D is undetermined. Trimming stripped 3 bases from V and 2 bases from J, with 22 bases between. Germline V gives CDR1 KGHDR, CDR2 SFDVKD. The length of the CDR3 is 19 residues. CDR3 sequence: CATSDPDRALLRGNQPQHF. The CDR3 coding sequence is TGTGCCACCAGTGATCCCGACCGGGCGCTGCTAAGGGGCAATCAGCCCCAGCATTTT.

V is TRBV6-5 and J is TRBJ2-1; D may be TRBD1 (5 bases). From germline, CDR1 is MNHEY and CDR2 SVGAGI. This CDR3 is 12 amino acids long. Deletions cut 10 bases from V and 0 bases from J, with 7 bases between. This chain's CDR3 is CATGNSYNEQFF. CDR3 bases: TGTGCCACAGGGAACTCCTACAATGAGCAGTTCTTC.

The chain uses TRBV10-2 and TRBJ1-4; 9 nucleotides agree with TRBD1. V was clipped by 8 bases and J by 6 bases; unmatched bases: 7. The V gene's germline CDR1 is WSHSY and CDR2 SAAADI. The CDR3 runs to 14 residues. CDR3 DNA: TGCGCCAGCGGCGGACAGGGGATTTATGAAAAACTGTTTTTT. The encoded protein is CASGGQGIYEKLFF.

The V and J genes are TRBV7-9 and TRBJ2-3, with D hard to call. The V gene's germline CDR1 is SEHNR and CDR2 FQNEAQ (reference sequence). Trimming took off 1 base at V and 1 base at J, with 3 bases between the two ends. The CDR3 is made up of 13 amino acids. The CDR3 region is CASSLERTDTQYF. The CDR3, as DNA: TGTGCCAGCAGCTTAGAACGCACAGATACGCAGTATTTT.

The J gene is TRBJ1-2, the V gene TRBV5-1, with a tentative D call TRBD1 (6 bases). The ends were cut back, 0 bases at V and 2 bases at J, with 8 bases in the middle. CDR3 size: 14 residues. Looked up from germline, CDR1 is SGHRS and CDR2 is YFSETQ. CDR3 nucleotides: TGCGCCAGCAGCTTGGTTAGGGGGAACTATGGCTACACCTTC. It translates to CASSLVRGNYGYTF.

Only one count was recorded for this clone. The DNA for the CDR3 is TGTGCCAGCAGTTACCGGACAGGAAGAAACAATGAGCAGTTCTTC. This codes for CASSYRTGRNNEQFF. V usage is TRBV6-2 or TRBV6-3 and J usage is TRBJ2-1; TRBD1 aligns across 7 bases. The CDR3 covers 15 residues. Looked up from germline, CDR1 is MNHEY and CDR2 is SVGEGT. V gave up 2 bases and J gave up 5 bases; unmatched junction bases: 6.

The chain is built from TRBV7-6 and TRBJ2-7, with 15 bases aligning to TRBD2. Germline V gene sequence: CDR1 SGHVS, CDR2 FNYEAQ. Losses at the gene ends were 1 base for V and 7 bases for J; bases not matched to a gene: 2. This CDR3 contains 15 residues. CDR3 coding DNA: TGTGCCAGCAGCTTAGGGACTAGCGGGAGGGGGGAGCAGTACTTC. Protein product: CASSLGTSGRGEQYF.

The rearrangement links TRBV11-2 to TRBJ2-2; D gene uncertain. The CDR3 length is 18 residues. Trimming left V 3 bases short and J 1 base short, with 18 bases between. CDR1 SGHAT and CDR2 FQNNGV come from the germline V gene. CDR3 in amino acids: CASSLGRALEENTGELFF. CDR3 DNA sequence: TGTGCCAGCAGCTTGGGTAGGGCATTGGAAGAGAACACCGGGGAGCTGTTTTTT.